Sequencing of this TCR beta chain was carried out in a study of CD8+ T cells in alopecia areata. Study context: The drug, tofacitinib, lasted 6 to 18 months, followed by 6 months off drug. Study-wide points: Sequences from scalp samples also cover resident alphabeta T cells of normal skin. Between patients, shared TCR sequences were less clear than in mice. This was possibly due in part to HLA diversity in the patient population.

With regard to this clone: The antigen is undetermined.

The sample's treatment: oral pan-JAK inhibitor, 5-10 mg twice daily. cDNA serving as the sequencing template came from extracted, reverse transcribed RNA. Data came from immunoSEQ multiplex PCR; TCRdb stores just in-frame clones and leaves some out. The sample lists roughly 92,000 clones, about 71% occurring once. The CDR3 has 15 residues. Germline V gene sequence: CDR1 LGHNA, CDR2 YSLEER. Trimming left V 0 bases short and J 4 bases short, with 13 bases between. This specimen was CD8+ T cells sorted from blood, taken around week 42, from a patient treated with tofacitinib. The gene calls are TRBV4-3 and TRBJ2-7; the D gene is possibly TRBD1 (6 bases). The sequence came from a human donor with alopecia areata. Here the CDR3 DNA reads TGCGCCAGCAGCCAAGAAAGACAGGCAGGGTACGAGCAGTACTTC. Translating it yields CASSQERQAGYEQYF.